The entry that follows covers one T cell receptor (beta chain) sequence. Unfractionated whole blood was the source from which total RNA was extracted. Attachment of unique molecular identifiers to individual cDNA molecules was performed in the library. TCRdb itself ran the reads through MiXCR, one entry per CDR3 protein. The data show 100,000 to 150,000 distinct CDR3 sequences, about 7.7% seen once. This entry is derived from a study of human T cells and chemical hapten exposure. CDR1 is SNHLY and CDR2 is FYNNEI in the germline V gene. V lost 5 bases to trimming and J lost 9 bases, with 17 bases between them. The CDR3 runs to 14 residues.

Sample: whole blood. The V call is TRBV2, the J call TRBJ2-1; D is possibly TRBD1 (5 bases). This sequence was found in a human donor in good health. Some clones in this sample may be carry-over from other donors' samples. The CDR3 here is CASSMSAPGAEQFF. Written as DNA, the CDR3 is TGTGCCAGCAGTATGAGCGCGCCTGGGGCTGAGCAGTTCTTC.